This TCR beta chain appears in the sequencing data of a study of OX40 agonist ivuxolimab in advanced cancers. CDR3 length: 11 residues. The ends were cut back, 6 bases at V and 0 bases at J, with 5 bases in the middle. Germline assignment: CDR1 DFQATT and CDR2 SNEGSKA (reference sequence). Sequencing was performed with immunoSEQ multiplex PCR; in TCRdb, only in-frame clones are kept and a portion is missing. Here the sample spans about 35,000 clones, 60% to 85% being singletons. Specimen: CD4+ or CD8+ T cells sorted from blood, collected in a trial of the OX40 agonist ivuxolimab. The clonotype originates from an adult with an advanced solid tumor such as melanoma, head and neck, liver or kidney cancer. The chain has TRBV20-1 and TRBJ1-1, with a weak D call TRBD1 (5 bases). CDR3 protein: CSAGLNTEAFF. The CDR3 region has the DNA TGCAGTGCGGGACTGAACACTGAAGCTTTCTTT.